Listed here is a single T cell receptor beta chain. In the authors' workflow: Amplification of reference gene primers was used by the study to estimate nucleated cell counts. The repertoire was sequenced with immunoSEQ multiplex PCR; TCRdb's copy has only in-frame clones and lacks some. V, J and clone size were drawn from that table, and D and trimming were deduced from the DNA. The table includes 60,000 to 70,000 clones, 80% to 90% detected once. The V gene end was trimmed by 3 bases and the J gene end by 2 bases; junction bases not matched to a gene: 3. CDR3 length: 15 amino acids. Germline V gene data show CDR1 as LGHDT and CDR2 as YNNKEL (reference sequence). This record comes from a study of blood T cell repertoires in COVID-19. Across the whole study: The United States, Italy and Spain were the sources of the acute and convalescent COVID-19 samples. PBMCs, B-cell-depleted T cells, or T cells were the source of the cDNA or gDNA that made up the material.

This clonotype was obtained from a woman aged 55-69 years with acute or convalescent COVID-19. The chain carries TRBV3-1 (or the pseudogene TRBV3-2) and TRBJ2-2; 7 bases map to TRBD1. The sequencing input was peripheral blood. The chain's CDR3 is CASSHRGSNTGELFF. The CDR3 coding sequence is TGTGCCAGCAGCCACAGGGGGAGTAACACCGGGGAGCTGTTTTTT.